This T cell receptor beta chain was profiled in a study of blood T cell repertoires in COVID-19. Turning to the study itself: Samples of COVID-19 (acute and convalescent) were obtained from the United States, Italy and Spain. T cells, B-cell-depleted T cells, or PBMCs supplied cDNA or gDNA.

With V trimmed by 4 bases and J by 0 bases, 9 bases remained unmatched. CDR1 is MDHEN and CDR2 is SYDVKM in the germline V gene. The CDR3 contains 17 residues. This clone was seen only a few times. Profiling relied on immunoSEQ multiplex PCR, and the TCRdb table lists in-frame clones only, not all of them. The data hold 150,000 to 200,000 clones, with roughly 77% observed a single time. What was sequenced was peripheral blood. This chain joins TRBV28 and TRBJ1-1, with 9 bases fitting TRBD1. This clonotype was obtained from a man in his 70s with active or convalescent COVID-19. Written as DNA, the CDR3 is TGTGCCAGCAGTTCTCGGACAGGGGCCTCCATGAACACTGAAGCTTTCTTT. This encodes CASSSRTGASMNTEAFF.